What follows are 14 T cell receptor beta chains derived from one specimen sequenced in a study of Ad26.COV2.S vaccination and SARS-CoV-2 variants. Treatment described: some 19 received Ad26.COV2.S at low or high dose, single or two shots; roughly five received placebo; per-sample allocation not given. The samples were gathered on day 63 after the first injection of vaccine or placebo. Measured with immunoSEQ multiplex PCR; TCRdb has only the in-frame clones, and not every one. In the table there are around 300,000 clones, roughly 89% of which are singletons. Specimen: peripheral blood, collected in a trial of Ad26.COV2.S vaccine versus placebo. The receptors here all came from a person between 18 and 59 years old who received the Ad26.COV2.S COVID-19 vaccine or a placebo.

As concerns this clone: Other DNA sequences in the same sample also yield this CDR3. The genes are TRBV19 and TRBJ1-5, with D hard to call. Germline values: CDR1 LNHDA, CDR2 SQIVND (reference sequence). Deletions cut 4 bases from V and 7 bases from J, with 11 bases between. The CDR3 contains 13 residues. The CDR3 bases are TGTGCCAGTAGTAAGGAGGGTCGACAGCCCCAGCATTTT. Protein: CASSKEGRQPQHF. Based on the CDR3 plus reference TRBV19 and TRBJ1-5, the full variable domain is DGGITQSPKYLFRKEGQNVTLSCEQNLNHDAMYWYRQDPGQGLRLIYYSQIVNDFQKGDIAEGYSVSREKKESFPLTVTSAQKNPTAFYLCASSKEGRQPQHFGDGTRLSIL.

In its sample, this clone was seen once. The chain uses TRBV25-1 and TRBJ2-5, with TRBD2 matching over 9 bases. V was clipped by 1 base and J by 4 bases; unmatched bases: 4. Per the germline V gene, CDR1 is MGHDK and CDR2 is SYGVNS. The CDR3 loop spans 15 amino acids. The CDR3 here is CASSESSGRRETQYF. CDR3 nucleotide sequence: TGTGCCAGCAGTGAATCGAGCGGGAGGCGAGAGACCCAGTACTTC.

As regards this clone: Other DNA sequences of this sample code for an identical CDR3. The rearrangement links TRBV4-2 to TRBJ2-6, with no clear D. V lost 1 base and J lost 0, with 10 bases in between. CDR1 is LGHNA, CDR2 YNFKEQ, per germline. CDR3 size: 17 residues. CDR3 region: CASSQVPSNSGANVLTF. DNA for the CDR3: TGTGCCAGCAGCCAAGTACCAAGCAACTCTGGGGCCAACGTCCTGACTTTC.

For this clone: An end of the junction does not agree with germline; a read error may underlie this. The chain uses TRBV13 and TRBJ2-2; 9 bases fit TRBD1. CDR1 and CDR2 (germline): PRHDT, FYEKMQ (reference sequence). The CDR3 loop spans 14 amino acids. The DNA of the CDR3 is TGTGCCGGCAGCCTGGACAGGGGCTACGGGGAGCTGTTTTTT. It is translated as CAGSLDRGYGELFF.

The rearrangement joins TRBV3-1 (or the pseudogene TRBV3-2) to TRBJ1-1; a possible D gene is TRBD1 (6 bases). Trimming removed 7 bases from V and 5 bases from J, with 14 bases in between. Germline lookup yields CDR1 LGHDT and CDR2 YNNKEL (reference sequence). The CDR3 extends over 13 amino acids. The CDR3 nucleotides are TGTGCCAGCAAAACTAGGGGGGGTACTGAAGCTTTCTTT. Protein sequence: CASKTRGGTEAFF.

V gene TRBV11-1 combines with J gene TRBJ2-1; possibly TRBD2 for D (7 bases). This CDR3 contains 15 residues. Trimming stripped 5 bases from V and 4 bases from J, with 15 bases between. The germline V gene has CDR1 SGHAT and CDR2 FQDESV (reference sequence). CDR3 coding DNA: TGTGCCAGCAGCCTTTTAGGGGGGGTATACAATGAGCAGTTCTTC. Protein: CASSLLGGVYNEQFF.

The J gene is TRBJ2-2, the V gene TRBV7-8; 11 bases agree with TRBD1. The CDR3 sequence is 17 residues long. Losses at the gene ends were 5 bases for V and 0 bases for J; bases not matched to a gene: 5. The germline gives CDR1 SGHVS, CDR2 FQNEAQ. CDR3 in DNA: TGTGCCAGCAGCCCTCGGACAGGGGGCGCGAACACCGGGGAGCTGTTTTTT. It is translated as CASSPRTGGANTGELFF. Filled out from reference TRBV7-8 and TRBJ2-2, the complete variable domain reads GAGVSQSPRYKVAKRGQDVALRCDPISGHVSLFWYQQALGQGPEFLTYFQNEAQLDKSGLPSDRFFAERPEGSVSTLKIQRTQQEDSAVYLCASSPRTGGANTGELFFGEGSRLTVL.

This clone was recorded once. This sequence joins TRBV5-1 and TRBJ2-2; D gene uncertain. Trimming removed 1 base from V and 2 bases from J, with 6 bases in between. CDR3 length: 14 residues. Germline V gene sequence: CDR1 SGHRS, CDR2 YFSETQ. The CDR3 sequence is CASSLPYNTGELFF. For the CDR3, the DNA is TGCGCCAGCAGCTTGCCTTATAACACCGGGGAGCTGTTTTTT.

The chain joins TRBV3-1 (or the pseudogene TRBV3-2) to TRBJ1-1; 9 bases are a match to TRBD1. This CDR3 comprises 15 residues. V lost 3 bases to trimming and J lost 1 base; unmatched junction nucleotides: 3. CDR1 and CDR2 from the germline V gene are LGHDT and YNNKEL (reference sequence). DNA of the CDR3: TGTGCCAGCAGCCAGACAGGGGGTGCGAACACTGAAGCTTTCTTT. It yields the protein CASSQTGGANTEAFF.

CDR3 DNA: TGTGCCAGCAGTGAAGAGGTGATGAATGAGCAGTTCTTC. Residues: CASSEEVMNEQFF. The genes are TRBV2 and TRBJ2-1; unclear D gene. V lost 1 base and J lost 7, with 8 bases in between. CDR1 is SNHLY, CDR2 FYNNEI, per germline. The CDR3 totals 13 residues.

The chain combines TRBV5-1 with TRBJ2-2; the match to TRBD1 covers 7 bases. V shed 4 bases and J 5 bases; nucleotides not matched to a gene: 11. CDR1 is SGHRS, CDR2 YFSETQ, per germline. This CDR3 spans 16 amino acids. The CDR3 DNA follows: TGCGCCAGCAGCCCCGCCCCGGGCAGGGGGACCGGGGAGCTGTTTTTT. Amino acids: CASSPAPGRGTGELFF.

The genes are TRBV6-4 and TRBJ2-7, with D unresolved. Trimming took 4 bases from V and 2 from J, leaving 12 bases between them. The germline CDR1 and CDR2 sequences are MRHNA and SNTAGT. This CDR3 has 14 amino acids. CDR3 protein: CASSGDGLAYEQYF. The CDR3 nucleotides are TGTGCCAGCAGTGGCGACGGGTTGGCCTACGAGCAGTACTTC.

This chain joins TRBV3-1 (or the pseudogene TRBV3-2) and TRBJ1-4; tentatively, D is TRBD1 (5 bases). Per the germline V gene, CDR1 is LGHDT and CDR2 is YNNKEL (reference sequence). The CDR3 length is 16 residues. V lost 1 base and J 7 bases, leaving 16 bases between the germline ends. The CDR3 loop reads CASSQGGGTMAEKLFF. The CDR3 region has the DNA TGTGCCAGCAGCCAAGGCGGTGGGACTATGGCTGAAAAACTGTTTTTT.

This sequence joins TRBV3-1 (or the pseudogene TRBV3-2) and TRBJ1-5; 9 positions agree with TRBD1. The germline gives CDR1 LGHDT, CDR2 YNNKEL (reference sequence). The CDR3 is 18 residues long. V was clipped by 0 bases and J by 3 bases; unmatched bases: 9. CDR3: CASSQDYPGQGNNQPQHF. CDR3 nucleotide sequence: TGTGCCAGCAGCCAAGATTATCCGGGACAGGGAAACAATCAGCCCCAGCATTTT.